This TCR beta chain was sequenced in a study of blood T cell repertoires in COVID-19. Study information: COVID-19 samples from acute and convalescent phases originated in the United States, Italy and Spain.

The CDR3 is 15 residues long. Germline V gene sequence: CDR1 MNHNS, CDR2 SASEGT. V lost 0 bases and J 6 bases, leaving 12 bases between the germline ends. Authors' processing steps: From reference gene primer amplification, estimates of nucleated cell counts were derived. Method: immunoSEQ multiplex PCR; TCRdb's copy keeps in-frame clones and lacks some. V and J calls plus clone size are reproduced from that table; the DNA served to infer D and trimming. The repertoire includes approximately 170,000 clones, approximately 75% of them detected once, and roughly 10% sits in the top ten. This clone was counted only a few times.

The origin of this receptor is a human donor in a cohort sampled during active COVID-19. The chain has TRBV6-1 and TRBJ2-1; maybe TRBD1 (5 bases). The sample consisted of peripheral blood. CDR3: CASSEAGNRGNEQFF. CDR3 sequence (DNA): TGTGCCAGCAGTGAAGCTGGGAATAGGGGCAATGAGCAGTTCTTC.